These 17 T cell receptor beta chains came from one sample sequenced in a study of early T cells in non-severe SARS-CoV-2 infection. TCRdb passed the 5' RACE reads through MiXCR, listing each CDR3 protein once. The repertoire holds approximately 50,000 distinct CDR3 sequences, with around 10% as singletons. Sequencing was carried out using whole blood. These receptor sequences come from an adult who was a healthcare worker with PCR-confirmed SARS-CoV-2 infection or an uninfected control (not recorded which).

This clonotype came up many times. The chain has TRBV7-6 and TRBJ2-1; 11 bases are a match to TRBD2. The CDR3 covers 15 residues. V was clipped by 6 bases and J by 8 bases; unmatched bases: 9. The V gene's germline CDR1 is SGHVS and CDR2 FNYEAQ. The CDR3 protein is CASRHSSGGVDEQFF. The CDR3 nucleotides are TGTGCCAGCAGGCATAGTAGCGGGGGGGTCGATGAGCAGTTCTTC.

This clonotype has ten or more counts. This chain joins TRBV3-1 and TRBJ2-3; weak D call: TRBD2 (6 bases). This CDR3 has 15 amino acids. Germline V lookup: CDR1 LGHDT, CDR2 YNNKEL (reference sequence). V was clipped by 2 bases and J by 0 bases, with 9 bases between them. The CDR3 here is CASSQTGLSTDTQYF. Written as DNA, the CDR3 is TGTGCCAGCAGCCAAACGGGACTTAGCACAGATACGCAGTATTTT.

This clonotype was observed at least ten times. The rearrangement uses TRBV3-1 and TRBJ2-1, with a possible D match to TRBD1 (6 bases). The CDR3 is 17 residues long. V shed 3 bases and J shed 0 bases, with 15 bases lying between them. Per the germline V gene, CDR1 is LGHDT and CDR2 is YNNKEL (reference sequence). CDR3 sequence reads: CASSHEVGASSYNEQFF. CDR3 DNA sequence: TGTGCCAGCAGCCACGAGGTGGGGGCAAGCTCCTACAATGAGCAGTTCTTC.

J is TRBJ1-1 and V is TRBV2; D is unresolved. This CDR3 contains 16 residues. CDR1 is SNHLY and CDR2 is FYNNEI in the germline V gene. Trimming removed 3 bases from V and 1 base from J, with 15 bases in between. CDR3 in amino acids: CASSDFGEAGNTEAFF. The DNA for the CDR3 is TGTGCCAGCAGTGACTTTGGGGAGGCCGGGAACACTGAAGCTTTCTTT.

This clonotype was counted at least ten times. This rearrangement joins TRBV3-1 to TRBJ2-7; D call uncertain. Germline CDR1 reads LGHDT; CDR2 reads YNNKEL (reference sequence). V lost 0 bases and J 3 bases, leaving 12 bases between the germline ends. This CDR3 comprises 15 residues. The CDR3 DNA reads as TGTGCCAGCAGCCAAGACCGAGGTCCTCACTACGAGCAGTACTTC. The encoded protein is CASSQDRGPHYEQYF.

This clonotype was found many times. The chain uses TRBV20-1 and TRBJ2-1; D not certain. The CDR3 covers 14 residues. Germline V gene lookup returns CDR1 DFQATT and CDR2 SNEGSKA (reference sequence). The V gene lost 7 bases and the J gene lost 8 bases, with 21 bases spanning the gap. CDR3 DNA: TGCAGTGTCCCGGATGAATTTTCAGTGGATGAGCAGTTCTTC. Translated: CSVPDEFSVDEQFF.

Ten or more counts support this clonotype. The chain employs TRBV19 and TRBJ1-5; D might be TRBD1 (5 bases). V was shortened by 3 bases and J by 2 bases, with 11 bases between the two germline ends. From germline, CDR1 is LNHDA and CDR2 SQIVND (reference sequence). This CDR3 contains 15 residues. CDR3 amino acids: CASSIQGIGNQPQHF. The CDR3 DNA reads TGTGCCAGTAGTATTCAGGGTATAGGCAATCAGCCCCAGCATTTT.

V usage is TRBV7-7 and J usage is TRBJ1-1, with D perhaps TRBD1 (6 bases). The V end was cut by 5 bases, the J end by 6 bases, with 19 bases between. The CDR3 spans 15 residues. The germline V gene has CDR1 SSHAT and CDR2 FNYEAQ (reference sequence). The CDR3 nucleotides are TGTGCCAGCAGCCCAATCATGGCAGGGGAACCTGAAGCTTTCTTT. Its translation is CASSPIMAGEPEAFF.

This clonotype showed up just a few times. CDR3 loop: CASSPQGTGNSEAFF. Written as DNA, the CDR3 is TGTGCCAGCAGCCCGCAGGGGACGGGCAATTCAGAAGCTTTCTTT. V is TRBV7-3 and J is TRBJ1-1, with a possible D match to TRBD1 (6 bases). Germline CDR1 and CDR2: SGHTA and FQGTGA. Trimming stripped 5 bases from V and 8 bases from J, with 21 bases between. The CDR3 covers 15 residues.

This clonotype was counted only a few times. The J gene is TRBJ2-4, the V gene TRBV12-5; 8 nucleotides agree with TRBD1. In germline, CDR1 is LGHNT, CDR2 FRNRAP. CDR3 length equals 15 residues. The J segment lost 8 bases and the V segment lost 4 bases, leaving 10 bases of the junction unmatched. The CDR3 DNA reads TGTGCTAGTGGTTCTCTGCCAGGGGGCGGGGACATTCAGTACTTC. It specifies CASGSLPGGGDIQYF.

This clonotype was seen only a few times. The chain has TRBV5-1 and TRBJ1-1; D is ambiguous. V was cut by 0 bases and J by 0 bases, with 9 bases left in between. Germline V gives CDR1 SGHRS, CDR2 YFSETQ. CDR3 length: 15 residues. The CDR3 coding sequence is TGCGCCAGCAGCTTGGTCGGCGGCATGAACACTGAAGCTTTCTTT. Translated, it gives CASSLVGGMNTEAFF.

This clonotype was found many times. The chain recombines TRBV2 with TRBJ2-3; 7 bases agree with TRBD1. This CDR3 has 15 residues. J was trimmed by 0 bases and V by 6 bases; bases with no gene match: 6. The germline CDR1 and CDR2 sequences are SNHLY and FYNNEI. The CDR3: CASRGDRTSTDTQYF. The CDR3 nucleotides are TGTGCCAGCAGGGGGGACAGAACTAGCACAGATACGCAGTATTTT. The whole variable domain, remainder taken from reference TRBV2 and TRBJ2-3, is EPEVTQTPSHQVTQMGQEVILRCVPISNHLYFYWYRQILGQKVEFLVSFYNNEISEKSEIFDDQFSVERPDGSNFTLKIRSTKLEDSAMYFCASRGDRTSTDTQYFGPGTRLTVL.

There are many counts of this clonotype. V gene TRBV7-9 combines with J gene TRBJ2-3; perhaps TRBD1 as D (6 bases). In germline, CDR1 is SEHNR, CDR2 FQNEAQ (reference sequence). With 7 bases removed from V and 5 bases from J, the gap between germline ends came to 16 bases. The CDR3 loop spans 14 amino acids. CDR3 in DNA: TGTGCCAGCACCCAGATGGGGGCAGGAGATACGCAGTATTTT. This encodes CASTQMGAGDTQYF.

Details on this clonotype: A much larger clone differs by one base, so this may be a read error. The chain couples TRBV6-6 to TRBJ2-2; tentative D call: TRBD2 (5 bases). Germline loops: CDR1 MNHNY, CDR2 SVGAGI (reference sequence). The CDR3 spans 15 residues. The V end was cut by 0 bases, the J end by 6 bases, with 11 bases between. The CDR3 loop reads CASSYSSGRPGELFF. The DNA for the CDR3 is TGTGCCAGCAGTTACTCGAGTGGGAGACCCGGGGAGCTGTTTTTT.

The genes are TRBV27 and TRBJ2-7; D call uncertain. This CDR3 comprises 16 residues. Germline values: CDR1 MNHEY, CDR2 SMNVEV (reference sequence). V lost 0 bases and J lost 2, with 14 bases in between. The CDR3 coding sequence is TGTGCCAGCAGTTTATCGTTTGGGGTGCTAACCTACGAGCAGTACTTC. Its protein product is CASSLSFGVLTYEQYF.

This clonotype appeared a few times. The V gene is TRBV28, the J gene TRBJ2-1; D possibly corresponds to TRBD1 (5 bases). The CDR3 extends over 12 amino acids. Germline assignment: CDR1 MDHEN and CDR2 SYDVKM. Trimming shortened V by 6 bases and J by 12 bases, and 15 bases separated the two germline ends. Here the CDR3 DNA reads TGTGCCAGCAGAGCCGGACAAACTTCGCAGTTCTTC. Translating gives CASRAGQTSQFF.

In its sample, this clonotype was seen many times. J is TRBJ2-7 and V is TRBV4-1; unclear D gene. Per germline, CDR1 MGHRA and CDR2 YSYEKL. This CDR3 has 12 residues. Trimming stripped 6 bases from V and 6 bases from J, with 12 bases between. In DNA form, the CDR3 reads TGCGCCAGCAGGGGCCTTGGCCTCGAGCAGTACTTC. Protein: CASRGLGLEQYF.